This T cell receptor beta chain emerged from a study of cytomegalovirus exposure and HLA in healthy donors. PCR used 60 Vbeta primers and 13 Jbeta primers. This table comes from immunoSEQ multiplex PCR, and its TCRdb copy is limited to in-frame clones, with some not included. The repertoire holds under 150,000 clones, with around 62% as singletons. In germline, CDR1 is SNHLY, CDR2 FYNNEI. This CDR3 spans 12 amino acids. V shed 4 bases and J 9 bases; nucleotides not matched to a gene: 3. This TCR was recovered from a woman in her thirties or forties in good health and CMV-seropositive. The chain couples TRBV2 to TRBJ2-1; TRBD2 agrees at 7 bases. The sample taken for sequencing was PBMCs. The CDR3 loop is CASSGWEGEQFF. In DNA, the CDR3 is TGTGCCAGCAGTGGTTGGGAGGGTGAGCAGTTCTTC. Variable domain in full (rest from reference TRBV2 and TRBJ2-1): EPEVTQTPSHQVTQMGQEVILRCVPISNHLYFYWYRQILGQKVEFLVSFYNNEISEKSEIFDDQFSVERPDGSNFTLKIRSTKLEDSAMYFCASSGWEGEQFFGPGTRLTVL.